Included here is one T cell receptor beta chain sequence, with context. The target antigen is unknown. Lysates of CMV-infected fibroblasts at roughly 10 ug/mL stimulated these cells. CD40L/CD69 double-negative CD45RO-high memory CD4+ T cells were collected. This sample is drawn from a study of persistence of HIV-infected CD4 T cells. Overall study results and limits: Antigen-responding cells were enriched for degenerate expanded CDR3beta sequences.

The immunoSEQ assay was version 4, run in survey mode. Sequencing used immunoSEQ multiplex PCR; TCRdb keeps in-frame clones, though not all of them. The table lists tens of thousands of clones, roughly 87% of them singletons. Per the germline V gene, CDR1 is SGHTA and CDR2 is FQGNSA. The CDR3 extends over 16 amino acids. Trimming took off 2 bases at V and 0 bases at J, with 11 bases between the two ends. The gene calls are TRBV7-2 and TRBJ1-5; D unclear. This receptor was obtained from an adult woman with HIV who was CMV-seropositive. Source: CD4+ T cells sorted from PBMCs after 18-hour stimulation, taken from a patient who received antiretroviral therapy. CDR3 nucleotides: TGTGCCAGCAGCTTACTTGTAGAGCCTAGCAATCAGCCCCAGCATTTT. The encoded protein is CASSLLVEPSNQPQHF.